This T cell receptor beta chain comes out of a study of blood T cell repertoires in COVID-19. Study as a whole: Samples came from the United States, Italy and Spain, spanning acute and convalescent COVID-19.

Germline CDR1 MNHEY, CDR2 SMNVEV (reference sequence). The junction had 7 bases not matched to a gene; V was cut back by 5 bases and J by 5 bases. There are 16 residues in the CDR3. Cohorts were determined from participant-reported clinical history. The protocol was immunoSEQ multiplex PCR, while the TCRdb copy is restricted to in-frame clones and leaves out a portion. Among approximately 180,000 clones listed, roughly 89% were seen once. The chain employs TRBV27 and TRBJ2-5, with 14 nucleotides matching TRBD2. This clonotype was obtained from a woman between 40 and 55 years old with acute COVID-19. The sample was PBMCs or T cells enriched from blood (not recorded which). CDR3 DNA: TGTGCCAGCAGTACCCGGACTAGCGGGGGGCCCGAGACCCAGTACTTC. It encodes CASSTRTSGGPETQYF.